This T cell receptor beta chain was identified during a study of metastatic and nonmetastatic thyroid tumors. Study in general: Comparison of repertoires was carried out across blood and tumor or nodule tissue from malignant and benign thyroid patients.

How the authors handled the data: Building a distant-metastasis classifier for papillary thyroid cancer drew on CDR3 differences across clinicopathological groups. From the PCR reads, TCRdb re-called clones with MiXCR. In this record, the V and J calls reflect TCRdb's handling and not the investigators' own analysis. The sample shows around 70,000 clones, roughly 18% of them seen only once. No patient received treatment before thyroid surgery. Note on this clone: Its matching antigen is unknown. A much bigger clone sits one base away, suggesting this may be a read error. Other DNA sequences from this sample encode an identical CDR3 as well.

Study-level points and caveats: Malignant thyroid tumors reportedly exceeded benign nodules significantly in TCR beta diversity, with the difference appearing in blood and tumor.

V shed 0 bases and J shed 11 bases, with 11 bases lying between them. This CDR3 region has 12 residues. Germline lookup yields CDR1 SGHDT and CDR2 YYEEEE. The TCR was taken from a female donor with papillary thyroid cancer or a benign thyroid nodule (not recorded which). Some clones in this sample may be carry-over from other donors' samples. The sequenced material came from blood. The chain has TRBV5-6 and TRBJ1-1; no reliable D call. CDR3 sequence reads: CASSLDSYAAFF. The CDR3 DNA is TGTGCCAGCAGCTTGGACAGCTACGCTGCTTTCTTT.